These T cell receptor beta chains were read from a single sample in a study of liver allograft versus peripheral blood T cells. One entry per CDR3 protein results from TCRdb running MiXCR on the reads. The data contain roughly 1,200 distinct CDR3 sequences, 15% to 20% of them singletons. The receptors stem from a human patient who had a liver transplant. The T cells may partly be graft donor cells. Each CDR3 is given with its conserved first and last residue. D genes are given only for firm matches. Size tells how often a clone was seen (once, few, many) or the class of an expanded clone, and some rows leave it out.

CDR3,DNA,V,size,J,D
CASSALGGTYNEQFF,TGTGCCAGCAGTGCCCTGGGGGGCACCTACAATGAGCAGTTCTTC,TRBV28,medium-sized,TRBJ2-1,NA
CASRRDRESGKLFF,TGTGCCAGCAGACGGGACAGGGAAAGCGGAAAACTGTTTTTT,TRBV7-9,NA,TRBJ1-4,TRBD1
CASSGDGNEQYF,TGTGCCAGTAGTGGCGACGGTAACGAGCAGTACTTC,TRBV19,large,TRBJ2-7,NA
CSARVERSYYEQYF,TGCAGTGCTAGAGTCGAGCGGAGTTACTACGAGCAGTACTTC,TRBV20-1,once,TRBJ2-7,NA
CSARDGGGQPQHF,TGCAGTGCTAGAGATGGGGGCGGTCAGCCCCAGCATTTT,TRBV20-1,few,TRBJ1-5,NA
CASSLAPGVGYTF,TGTGCCAGCAGCTTGGCTCCAGGGGTTGGCTACACCTTC,TRBV5-6,medium-sized,TRBJ1-2,NA
CASSQGQTGRGNSPLHF,TGTGCCAGCAGTCAAGGACAGACAGGGAGAGGTAATTCACCCCTCCACTTT,TRBV6-6,large,TRBJ1-6,TRBD1
CAISVGHQETQYF,TGTGCCATCAGTGTCGGGCACCAAGAGACCCAGTACTTC,TRBV10-3,medium-sized,TRBJ2-5,NA
CASSWGGGQNEQFF,TGTGCCAGTAGTTGGGGCGGGGGGCAGAATGAGCAGTTCTTC,TRBV19,medium-sized,TRBJ2-1,TRBD2
CASGSGQGAYNEQFF,TGTGCCAGTGGGAGTGGGCAGGGGGCATACAATGAGCAGTTCTTC,TRBV6-1,large,TRBJ2-1,TRBD1
CASSPPERGPDTGELFF,TGTGCCAGCTCACCACCGGAGCGGGGGCCCGACACCGGGGAGCTGTTTTTT,TRBV18,large,TRBJ2-2,TRBD2
CASSVGGAVTDTQYF,TGTGCCAGCAGCGTAGGGGGGGCGGTTACAGATACGCAGTATTTT,TRBV9,few,TRBJ2-3,NA
CAWSPGQGDQPQHF,TGTGCCTGGAGTCCAGGACAGGGGGATCAGCCCCAGCATTTT,TRBV30,many,TRBJ1-5,TRBD1
CASSHSPPRSIEGYTF,TGTGCCAGCAGCCATAGCCCTCCCCGGAGCATAGAGGGCTACACCTTC,TRBV5-4,few,TRBJ1-2,NA
CASSSNEQFF,TGTGCCAGCAGCTCAAATGAGCAGTTCTTC,TRBV7-9,medium-sized,TRBJ2-1,NA
CAISVSANTEAFF,TGTGCCATCAGTGTATCCGCTAACACTGAAGCTTTCTTT,TRBV10-3,medium-sized,TRBJ1-1,NA
CASSLWGLAGGLYNEQFF,TGTGCCAGCAGTTTATGGGGACTAGCGGGGGGGCTATACAATGAGCAGTTCTTC,TRBV27,few,TRBJ2-1,TRBD2
CASRTGQSNEKLFF,TGTGCCAGCAGGACGGGACAATCTAATGAAAAACTGTTTTTT,TRBV27,large,TRBJ1-4,NA
CYNKSPTGELFF,TGTTATAACAAAAGCCCCACCGGGGAGCTGTTTTTT,TRBV2,NA,TRBJ2-2,NA
CASSHPGTGTSEAFF,TGTGCCAGCAGCCATCCGGGCACCGGAACAAGTGAAGCTTTCTTT,TRBV9,medium-sized,TRBJ1-1,NA
CASSRVKLAGLWNEQFF,TGTGCCAGCAGTCGAGTGAAACTAGCGGGACTATGGAATGAGCAGTTCTTC,TRBV27,medium-sized,TRBJ2-1,TRBD2
CASSIQWTANTEAFF,TGTGCCAGCAGCATCCAGTGGACAGCTAACACTGAAGCTTTCTTT,TRBV11-2,hyperexpanded,TRBJ1-1,NA
CASSYRDNTEAFF,TGTGCCAGCAGTTACCGGGACAACACTGAAGCTTTCTTT,TRBV6-2/TRBV6-3,large,TRBJ1-1,NA
CASSEESADYGYTF,TGTGCCAGCAGTGAGGAATCGGCAGACTATGGCTACACCTTC,TRBV25-1,medium-sized,TRBJ1-2,NA
CASSYSAGGDTQYF,TGTGCCAGCAGTTACTCGGCAGGGGGGGATACGCAGTATTTT,TRBV6-5,large,TRBJ2-3,NA
CSARDDDGGSRYEQFF,TGCAGTGCTAGAGACGATGACGGTGGTTCTCGGTATGAGCAGTTCTTC,TRBV20-1,NA,TRBJ2-1,NA
CASSHEIADTQYF,TGTGCCAGCTCGCATGAAATCGCAGATACGCAGTATTTT,TRBV5-5,NA,TRBJ2-3,NA
CSARDRSRLSYNEQFF,TGCAGTGCTAGAGATCGTAGCCGTTTGTCCTACAATGAGCAGTTCTTC,TRBV20-1,medium-sized,TRBJ2-1,NA
CASSSRLAGGLYNEQFF,TGTGCCAGCAGTTCTCGACTAGCGGGGGGGCTATACAATGAGCAGTTCTTC,TRBV27,NA,TRBJ2-1,TRBD2
CASSSRDTEAFF,TGTGCCAGCAGTTCCCGGGACACTGAAGCTTTCTTT,TRBV9,NA,TRBJ1-1,NA
CSAREGQGVASGTEAFF,TGCAGTGCTAGAGAAGGACAGGGGGTGGCCTCGGGCACTGAAGCTTTCTTT,TRBV20-1,medium-sized,TRBJ1-1,TRBD1
CASSYQSSSYEQYF,TGTGCCAGCAGCTATCAATCGAGCTCCTACGAGCAGTACTTC,TRBV27,NA,TRBJ2-7,NA
CASSMNRRSSYEQYF,TGTGCCAGTAGTATGAACAGGAGGAGCTCCTACGAGCAGTACTTC,TRBV19,NA,TRBJ2-7,NA
CASRQTGGYTF,TGTGCCAGCAGACAAACGGGTGGCTACACCTTC,TRBV9,few,TRBJ1-2,NA
CASSQGQVAPGELFF,TGTGCCAGCAGTCAAGGACAGGTTGCGCCCGGGGAGCTGTTTTTT,TRBV2,few,TRBJ2-2,TRBD1
CSVVIVTVQETQYF,TGCAGCGTTGTAATCGTCACAGTTCAAGAGACCCAGTACTTC,TRBV29-1,large,TRBJ2-5,NA
CASSQVWGDGELFF,TGTGCCAGCAGCCAAGTCTGGGGGGACGGGGAGCTGTTTTTT,TRBV14,medium-sized,TRBJ2-2,NA
CASSWRSLAGSKKETQYF,TGTGCCAGCAGCTGGAGGAGTCTAGCGGGATCAAAAAAAGAGACCCAGTACTTC,TRBV5-6,medium-sized,TRBJ2-5,TRBD2
CASSPVGYEQYF,TGTGCCAGCAGTCCCGTGGGTTACGAGCAGTACTTC,TRBV27,medium-sized,TRBJ2-7,NA
CASSPTGPTIYEQYF,TGTGCCAGCAGCCCCACAGGACCGACTATCTACGAGCAGTACTTC,TRBV7-9,medium-sized,TRBJ2-7,NA
CASSKGGLSGNEKLFF,TGTGCCAGTAGTAAGGGGGGATTATCCGGTAATGAAAAACTGTTTTTT,TRBV19,medium-sized,TRBJ1-4,NA
CASSWGGSDTEAFF,TGTGCCAGCAGCTGGGGGGGCTCGGACACTGAAGCTTTCTTT,TRBV5-6,large,TRBJ1-1,NA
CASSKPGQGAGEAFF,TGTGCCAGCAGTAAGCCGGGACAGGGGGCTGGTGAAGCTTTCTTT,TRBV6-5,NA,TRBJ1-1,TRBD1
CASSPSGGKPQHF,TGTGCCAGCAGCCCCAGCGGGGGAAAACCCCAGCATTTT,TRBV27,NA,TRBJ1-5,NA
CASSLFATGGRGEQFF,TGTGCCAGCAGCCTGTTCGCGACTGGGGGCCGTGGTGAGCAGTTCTTC,TRBV9,NA,TRBJ2-1,NA
CASSPRGLAEISTGELFF,TGTGCCAGCAGCCCCCGCGGCCTAGCGGAAATATCCACCGGGGAGCTGTTTTTT,TRBV13,large,TRBJ2-2,TRBD2
CATGGTGGTGELFF,TGTGCCACCGGAGGGACAGGGGGCACCGGGGAGCTGTTTTTT,TRBV24-1,large,TRBJ2-2,TRBD1
CASSVGGGLNEQYF,TGTGCCAGCAGCGTAGGGGGGGGCCTCAACGAGCAGTACTTC,TRBV9,NA,TRBJ2-7,NA